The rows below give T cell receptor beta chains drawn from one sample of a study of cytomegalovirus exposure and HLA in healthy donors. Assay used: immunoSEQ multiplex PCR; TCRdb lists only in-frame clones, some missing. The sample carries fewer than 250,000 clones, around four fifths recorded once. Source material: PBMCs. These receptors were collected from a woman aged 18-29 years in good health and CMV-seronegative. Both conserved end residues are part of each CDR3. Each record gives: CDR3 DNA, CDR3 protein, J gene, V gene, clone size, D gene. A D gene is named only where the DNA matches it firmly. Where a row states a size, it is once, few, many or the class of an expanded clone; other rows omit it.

CDR3nt: TGTGCCAGCAGCGACGGTAAATCCCCGAGCGGCAATCAGCCCCAGCATTTT
CDR3aa: CASSDGKSPSGNQPQHF
j_gene: TRBJ1-5
v_gene: TRBV9
abundance: NA
d_gene: NA

CDR3nt: TGTGCCAGTAAGAGGCAAATCGTCTCTGGAAACACCATATATTTT
CDR3aa: CASKRQIVSGNTIYF
j_gene: TRBJ1-3
v_gene: TRBV19
abundance: NA
d_gene: NA

CDR3nt: TGTGCCAGCAGAACCGATAGACAGGGCCCCTTGGCTTTCTTT
CDR3aa: CASRTDRQGPLAFF
j_gene: TRBJ1-1
v_gene: TRBV2
abundance: NA
d_gene: TRBD1

CDR3nt: TGTGCCAGCAGCTTAGATAGCGGGAGAATTGAGCAGTTCTTC
CDR3aa: CASSLDSGRIEQFF
j_gene: TRBJ2-1
v_gene: TRBV7-3
abundance: once
d_gene: TRBD2

CDR3nt: TGCGCCAGCAGCCCCCGGGCGGCCTACAATGAGCAGTTCTTC
CDR3aa: CASSPRAAYNEQFF
j_gene: TRBJ2-1
v_gene: TRBV5-1
abundance: once
d_gene: NA

CDR3nt: TGTGCCAGCAGCCAAGCTACCACGAGCAATCAGCCCCAGCATTTT
CDR3aa: CASSQATTSNQPQHF
j_gene: TRBJ1-5
v_gene: TRBV4-2
abundance: NA
d_gene: NA

CDR3nt: TGTGCCAGCAGCCAGAGGACAGGGGGCACCTACGAGCAGTACTTC
CDR3aa: CASSQRTGGTYEQYF
j_gene: TRBJ2-7
v_gene: TRBV9
abundance: NA
d_gene: TRBD1

CDR3nt: TGTGCCATCAGTGAGGCGGGGGGAGAAGCTTTCTTT
CDR3aa: CAISEAGGEAFF
j_gene: TRBJ1-1
v_gene: TRBV10-3
abundance: NA
d_gene: NA

CDR3nt: TGCGCCAGCAGCTTGACCGCGGACGTCAACTATGGCTACACCTTC
CDR3aa: CASSLTADVNYGYTF
j_gene: TRBJ1-2
v_gene: TRBV5-1
abundance: NA
d_gene: NA

CDR3nt: TGTGCCAGCAGCCCAGGGGCTAGCGAGCAGTACTTC
CDR3aa: CASSPGASEQYF
j_gene: TRBJ2-7
v_gene: TRBV7-9
abundance: once
d_gene: NA